This T cell receptor beta chain derives from a study of beta chain features in type 1 diabetes. Trimming removed 4 bases from V and 6 bases from J; junction bases left unmatched: 10. Looked up from germline, CDR1 is SGHTS and CDR2 is YDEGEE. CDR3 length: 15 residues. This clone was found a few times. Expressed TCRB transcripts got sequenced, as all isolated RNA was reverse transcribed. The table came from immunoSEQ multiplex PCR; TCRdb's copy has only in-frame clones and leaves some out. The sample yields about 360,000 clones, roughly an eighth seen once. The receptor comes from a man between 18 and 35 years old in good health. The rearrangement uses TRBV5-8 and TRBJ2-3; 8 positions agree with TRBD1. Sequencing was done on a sample of naive CD4+ T cells from blood. The chain's CDR3 is CASSKLDRVLDTQYF. The CDR3, as DNA: TGTGCCAGCAGCAAACTGGACAGGGTCTTGGATACGCAGTATTTT.